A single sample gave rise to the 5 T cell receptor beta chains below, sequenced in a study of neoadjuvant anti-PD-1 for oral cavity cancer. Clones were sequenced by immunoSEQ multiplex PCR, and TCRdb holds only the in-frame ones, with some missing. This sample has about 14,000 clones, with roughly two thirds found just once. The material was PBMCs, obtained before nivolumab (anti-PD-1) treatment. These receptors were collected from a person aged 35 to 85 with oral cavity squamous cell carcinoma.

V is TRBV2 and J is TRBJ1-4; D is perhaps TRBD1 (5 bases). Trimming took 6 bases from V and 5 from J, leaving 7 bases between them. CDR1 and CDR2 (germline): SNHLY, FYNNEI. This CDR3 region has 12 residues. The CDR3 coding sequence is TGTGCCAGCAGGGGGGGGAATGAAAAACTGTTTTTT. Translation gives CASRGGNEKLFF. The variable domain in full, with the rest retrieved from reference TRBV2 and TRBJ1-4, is EPEVTQTPSHQVTQMGQEVILRCVPISNHLYFYWYRQILGQKVEFLVSFYNNEISEKSEIFDDQFSVERPDGSNFTLKIRSTKLEDSAMYFCASRGGNEKLFFGSGTQLSVL.

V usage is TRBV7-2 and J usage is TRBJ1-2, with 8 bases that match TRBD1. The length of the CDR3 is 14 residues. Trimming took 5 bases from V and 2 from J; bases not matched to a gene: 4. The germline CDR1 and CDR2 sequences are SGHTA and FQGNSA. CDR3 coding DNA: TGTGCCAGCAGCGCGGGACAGGTGAACTATGGCTACACCTTC. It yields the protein CASSAGQVNYGYTF.

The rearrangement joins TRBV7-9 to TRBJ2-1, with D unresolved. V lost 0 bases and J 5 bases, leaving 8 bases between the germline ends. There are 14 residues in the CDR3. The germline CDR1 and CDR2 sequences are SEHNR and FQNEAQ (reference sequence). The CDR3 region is CASSLARGDNEQFF. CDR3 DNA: TGTGCCAGCAGCTTAGCGCGAGGTGACAATGAGCAGTTCTTC.

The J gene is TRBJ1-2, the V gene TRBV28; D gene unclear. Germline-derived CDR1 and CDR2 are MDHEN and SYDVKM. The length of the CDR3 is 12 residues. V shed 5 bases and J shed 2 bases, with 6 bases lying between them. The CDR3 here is CASSKGNYGYTF. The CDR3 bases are TGTGCCAGCAGTAAAGGGAACTATGGCTACACCTTC.

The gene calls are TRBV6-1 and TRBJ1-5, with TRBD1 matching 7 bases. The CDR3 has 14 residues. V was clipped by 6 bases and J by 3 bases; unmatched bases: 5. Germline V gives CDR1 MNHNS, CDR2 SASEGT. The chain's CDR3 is CASRNGQVNQPQHF. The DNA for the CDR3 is TGTGCCAGCAGGAACGGACAGGTCAATCAGCCCCAGCATTTT.